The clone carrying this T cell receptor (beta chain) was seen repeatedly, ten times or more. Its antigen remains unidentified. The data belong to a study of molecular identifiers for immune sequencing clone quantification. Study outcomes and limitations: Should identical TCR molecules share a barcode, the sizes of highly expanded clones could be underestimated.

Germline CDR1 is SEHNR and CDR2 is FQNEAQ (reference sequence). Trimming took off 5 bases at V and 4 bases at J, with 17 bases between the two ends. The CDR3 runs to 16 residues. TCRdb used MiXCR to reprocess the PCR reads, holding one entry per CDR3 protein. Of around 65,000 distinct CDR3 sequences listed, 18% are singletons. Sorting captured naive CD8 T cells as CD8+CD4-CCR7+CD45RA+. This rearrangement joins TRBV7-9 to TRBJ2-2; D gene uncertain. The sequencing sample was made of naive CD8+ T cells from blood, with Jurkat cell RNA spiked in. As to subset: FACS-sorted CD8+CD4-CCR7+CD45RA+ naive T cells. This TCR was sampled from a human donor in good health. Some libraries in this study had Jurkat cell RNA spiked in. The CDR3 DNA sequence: TGTGCCAGCAGCGCCGAAAGTGGGGTAGCCACCGGGGAGCTGTTTTTT. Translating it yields CASSAESGVATGELFF.